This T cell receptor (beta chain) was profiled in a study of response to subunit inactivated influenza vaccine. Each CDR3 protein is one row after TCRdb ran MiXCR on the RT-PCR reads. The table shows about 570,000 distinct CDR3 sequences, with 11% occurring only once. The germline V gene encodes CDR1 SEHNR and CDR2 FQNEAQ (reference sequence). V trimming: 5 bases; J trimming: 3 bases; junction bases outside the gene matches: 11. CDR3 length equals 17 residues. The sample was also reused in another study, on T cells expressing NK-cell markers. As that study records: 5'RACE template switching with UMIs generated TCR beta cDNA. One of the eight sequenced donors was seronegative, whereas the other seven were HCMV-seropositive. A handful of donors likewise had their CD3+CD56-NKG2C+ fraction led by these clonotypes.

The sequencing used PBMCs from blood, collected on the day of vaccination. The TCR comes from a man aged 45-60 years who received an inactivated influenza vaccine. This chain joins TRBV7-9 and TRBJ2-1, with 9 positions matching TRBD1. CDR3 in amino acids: CASSVLPKTGGYNEQFF. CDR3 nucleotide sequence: TGTGCCAGCAGCGTATTACCTAAGACAGGGGGCTACAATGAGCAGTTCTTC.